This T cell receptor beta chain was profiled in a study of beta chain features in type 1 diabetes. The sequenced template was cDNA made from the entire isolated RNA. Roughly 3.5 million reads per sample were averaged for naive, central memory and regulatory samples. The protocol was immunoSEQ multiplex PCR, while the TCRdb copy is restricted to in-frame clones and leaves out a portion. Seen here are about 330,000 clones, 11% observed once, and the top ten hold about 0.015%. Unmatched junction bases numbered 4, after V lost 5 bases and J lost 5 bases. CDR3 length: 14 residues. Germline CDR1 and CDR2: LNHDA and SQIVND (reference sequence).

The sequencing sample was made of naive CD4+ T cells from blood. V and J are TRBV19 and TRBJ1-5; 9 positions match TRBD1. This sequence originates from a woman aged 25 to 39 in good health. As DNA, the CDR3 is TGTGCCAGTAGTCAACAGGGGGCTGATCAGCCCCAGCATTTT. Its protein product is CASSQQGADQPQHF.